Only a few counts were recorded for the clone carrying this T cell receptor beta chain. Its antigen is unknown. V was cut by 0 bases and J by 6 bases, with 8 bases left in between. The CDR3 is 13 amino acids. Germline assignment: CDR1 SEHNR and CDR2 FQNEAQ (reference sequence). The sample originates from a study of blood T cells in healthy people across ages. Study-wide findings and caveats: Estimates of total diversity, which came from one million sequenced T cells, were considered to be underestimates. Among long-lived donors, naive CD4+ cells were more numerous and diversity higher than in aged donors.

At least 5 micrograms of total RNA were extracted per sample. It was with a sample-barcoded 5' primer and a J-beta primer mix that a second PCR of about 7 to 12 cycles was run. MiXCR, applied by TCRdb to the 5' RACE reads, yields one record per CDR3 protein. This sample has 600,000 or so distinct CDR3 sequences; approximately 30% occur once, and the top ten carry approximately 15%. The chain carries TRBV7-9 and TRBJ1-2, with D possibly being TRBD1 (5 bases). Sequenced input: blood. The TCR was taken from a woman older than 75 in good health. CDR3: CASSLAREHGYTF. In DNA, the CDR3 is TGTGCCAGCAGCTTAGCCAGGGAACATGGCTACACCTTC.